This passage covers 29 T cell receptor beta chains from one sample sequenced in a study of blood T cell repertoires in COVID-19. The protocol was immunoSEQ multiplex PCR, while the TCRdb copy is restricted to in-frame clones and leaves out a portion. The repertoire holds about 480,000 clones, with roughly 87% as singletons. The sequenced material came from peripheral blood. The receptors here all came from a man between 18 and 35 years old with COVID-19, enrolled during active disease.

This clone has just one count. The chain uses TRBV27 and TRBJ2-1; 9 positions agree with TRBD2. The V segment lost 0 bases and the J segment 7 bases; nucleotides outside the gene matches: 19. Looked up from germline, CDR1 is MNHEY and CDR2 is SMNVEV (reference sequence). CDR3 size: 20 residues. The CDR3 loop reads CASSLSIPMVAGGPGNEQFF. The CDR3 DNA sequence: TGTGCCAGCAGTTTATCGATACCGATGGTGGCGGGGGGGCCGGGGAATGAGCAGTTCTTC.

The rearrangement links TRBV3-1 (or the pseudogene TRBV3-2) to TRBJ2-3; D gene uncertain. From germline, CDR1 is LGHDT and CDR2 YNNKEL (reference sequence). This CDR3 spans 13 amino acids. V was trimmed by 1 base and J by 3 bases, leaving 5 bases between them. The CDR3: CASSQGLTDTQYF. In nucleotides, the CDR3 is TGTGCCAGCAGCCAAGGACTGACAGATACGCAGTATTTT.

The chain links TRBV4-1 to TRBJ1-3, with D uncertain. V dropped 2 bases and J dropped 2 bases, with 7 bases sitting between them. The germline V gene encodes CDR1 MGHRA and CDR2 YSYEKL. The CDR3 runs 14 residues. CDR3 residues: CASSQMAAGNTIYF. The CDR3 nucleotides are TGCGCCAGCAGCCAAATGGCAGCTGGAAACACCATATATTTT.

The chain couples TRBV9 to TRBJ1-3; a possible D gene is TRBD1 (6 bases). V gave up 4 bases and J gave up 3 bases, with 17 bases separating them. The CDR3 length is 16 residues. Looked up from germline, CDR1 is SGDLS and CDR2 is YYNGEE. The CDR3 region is CASSLVADSVGNTIYF. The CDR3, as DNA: TGTGCCAGCAGCCTAGTCGCGGACAGCGTTGGAAACACCATATATTTT.

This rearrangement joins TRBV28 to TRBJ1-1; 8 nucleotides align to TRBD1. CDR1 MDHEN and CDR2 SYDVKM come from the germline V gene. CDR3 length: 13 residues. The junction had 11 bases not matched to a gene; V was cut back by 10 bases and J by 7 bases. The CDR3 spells CATNRGSYYEAFF. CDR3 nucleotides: TGTGCCACCAACAGGGGGAGCTATTATGAAGCTTTCTTT.

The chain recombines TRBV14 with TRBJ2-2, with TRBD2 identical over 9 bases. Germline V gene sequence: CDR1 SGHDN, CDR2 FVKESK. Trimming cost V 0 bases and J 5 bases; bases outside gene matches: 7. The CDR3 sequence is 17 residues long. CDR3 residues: CASSQDILLAGTGELFF. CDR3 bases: TGTGCCAGCAGCCAAGATATTCTGCTAGCGGGGACCGGGGAGCTGTTTTTT.

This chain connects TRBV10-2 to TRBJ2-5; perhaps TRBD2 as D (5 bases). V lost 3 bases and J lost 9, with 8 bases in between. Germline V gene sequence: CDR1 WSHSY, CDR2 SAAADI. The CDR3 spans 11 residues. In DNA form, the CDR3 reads TGCGCCAGCAGTGACCGGGATGCCCAGTACTTC. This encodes CASSDRDAQYF.

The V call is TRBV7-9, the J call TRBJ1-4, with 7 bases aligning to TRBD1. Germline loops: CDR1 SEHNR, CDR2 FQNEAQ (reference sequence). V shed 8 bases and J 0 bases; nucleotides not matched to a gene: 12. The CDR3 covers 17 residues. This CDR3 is CASAGRTGGATNEKLFF. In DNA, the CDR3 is TGTGCCAGCGCGGGGCGGACAGGCGGTGCAACTAATGAAAAACTGTTTTTT.

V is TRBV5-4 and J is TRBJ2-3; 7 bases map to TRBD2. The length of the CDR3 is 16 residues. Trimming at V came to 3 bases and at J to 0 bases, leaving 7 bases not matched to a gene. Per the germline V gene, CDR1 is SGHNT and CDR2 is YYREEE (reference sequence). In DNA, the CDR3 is TGTGCCAGCAGCTCAGAGCTAGCGGCTAGCACAGATACGCAGTATTTT. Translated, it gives CASSSELAASTDTQYF.

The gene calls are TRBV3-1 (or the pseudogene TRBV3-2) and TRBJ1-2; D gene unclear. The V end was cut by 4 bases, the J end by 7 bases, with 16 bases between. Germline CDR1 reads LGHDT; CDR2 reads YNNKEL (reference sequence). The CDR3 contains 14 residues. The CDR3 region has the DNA TGTGCCAGCAGCCCGGGGTCGTCGAGCGGTGGCTACACCTTC. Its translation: CASSPGSSSGGYTF.

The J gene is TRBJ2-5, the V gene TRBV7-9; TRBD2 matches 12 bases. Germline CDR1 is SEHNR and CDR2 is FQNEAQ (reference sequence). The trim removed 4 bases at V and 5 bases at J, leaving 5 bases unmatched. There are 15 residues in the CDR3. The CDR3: CASSYGLAGWETQYF. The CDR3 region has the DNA TGTGCCAGCAGCTATGGACTAGCGGGATGGGAGACCCAGTACTTC.

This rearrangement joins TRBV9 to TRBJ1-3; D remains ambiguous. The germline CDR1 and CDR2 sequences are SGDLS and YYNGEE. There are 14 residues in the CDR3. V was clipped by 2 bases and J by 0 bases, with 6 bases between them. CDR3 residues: CASSVTVSGNTIYF. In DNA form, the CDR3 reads TGTGCCAGCAGCGTTACGGTCTCTGGAAACACCATATATTTT.

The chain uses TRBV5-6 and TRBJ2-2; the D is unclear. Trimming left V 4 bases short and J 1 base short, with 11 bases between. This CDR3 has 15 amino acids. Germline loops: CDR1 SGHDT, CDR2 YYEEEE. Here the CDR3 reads CASSRRLQNTGELFF. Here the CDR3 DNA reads TGTGCCAGCAGCAGGCGGTTGCAGAACACCGGGGAGCTGTTTTTT.

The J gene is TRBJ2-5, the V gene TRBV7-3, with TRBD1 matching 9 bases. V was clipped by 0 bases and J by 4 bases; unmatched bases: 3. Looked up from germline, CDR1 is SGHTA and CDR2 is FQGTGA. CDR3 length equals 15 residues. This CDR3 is CASSLTGQGGETQYF. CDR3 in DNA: TGTGCCAGCAGCTTAACGGGACAGGGAGGAGAGACCCAGTACTTC.

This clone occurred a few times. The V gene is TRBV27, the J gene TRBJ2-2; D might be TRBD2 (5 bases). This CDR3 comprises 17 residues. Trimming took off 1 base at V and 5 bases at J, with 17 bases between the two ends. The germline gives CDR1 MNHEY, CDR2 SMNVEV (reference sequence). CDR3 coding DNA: TGTGCCAGCAGTTTATTTCGGGGATTAGTGGCAACCGGGGAGCTGTTTTTT. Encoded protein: CASSLFRGLVATGELFF.

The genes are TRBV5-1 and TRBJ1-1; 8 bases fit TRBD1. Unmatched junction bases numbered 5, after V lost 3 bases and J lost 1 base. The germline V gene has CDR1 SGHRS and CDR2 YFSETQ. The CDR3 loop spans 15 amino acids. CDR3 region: CASSSLGTGNTEAFF. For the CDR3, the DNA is TGCGCCAGCAGCTCCCTAGGGACAGGGAACACTGAAGCTTTCTTT.

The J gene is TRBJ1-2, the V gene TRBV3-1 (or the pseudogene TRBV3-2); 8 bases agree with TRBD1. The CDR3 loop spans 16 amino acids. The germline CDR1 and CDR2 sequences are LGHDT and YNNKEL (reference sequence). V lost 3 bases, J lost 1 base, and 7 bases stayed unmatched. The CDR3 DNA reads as TGTGCCAGCAGCCATCGACAGGGGATGGGTAACTATGGCTACACCTTC. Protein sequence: CASSHRQGMGNYGYTF.

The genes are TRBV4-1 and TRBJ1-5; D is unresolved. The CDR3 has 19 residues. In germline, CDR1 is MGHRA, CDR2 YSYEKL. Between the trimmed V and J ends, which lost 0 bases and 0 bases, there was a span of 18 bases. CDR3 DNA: TGCGCCAGCAGCCAAGATTCATCTGGAGTAGACTATAGCAATCAGCCCCAGCATTTT. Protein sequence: CASSQDSSGVDYSNQPQHF.

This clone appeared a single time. CDR3 protein: CASHHRDRDSPLHF. The DNA for the CDR3 is TGTGCCAGCCACCACCGGGACAGGGATTCACCCCTCCACTTT. The V and J genes are TRBV6-5 and TRBJ1-6, with 9 bases matching TRBD1. CDR1 is MNHEY and CDR2 is SVGAGI in the germline V gene. V lost 8 bases and J lost 8; bases outside the gene matches: 7. The CDR3 totals 14 residues.

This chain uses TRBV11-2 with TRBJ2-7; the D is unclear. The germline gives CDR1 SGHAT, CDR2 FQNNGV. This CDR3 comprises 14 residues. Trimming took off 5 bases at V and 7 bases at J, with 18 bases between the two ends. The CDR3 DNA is TGTGCCAGCAGCCCCGCAGGAAACAAAAGGGAGCAGTACTTC. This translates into CASSPAGNKREQYF.

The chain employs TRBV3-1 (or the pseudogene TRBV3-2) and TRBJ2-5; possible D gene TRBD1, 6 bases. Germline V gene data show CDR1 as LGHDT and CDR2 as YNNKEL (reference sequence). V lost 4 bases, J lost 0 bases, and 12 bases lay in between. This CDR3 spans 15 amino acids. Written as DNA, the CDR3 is TGTGCCAGCAGCCCACCGGGACACTACCAAGAGACCCAGTACTTC. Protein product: CASSPPGHYQETQYF.

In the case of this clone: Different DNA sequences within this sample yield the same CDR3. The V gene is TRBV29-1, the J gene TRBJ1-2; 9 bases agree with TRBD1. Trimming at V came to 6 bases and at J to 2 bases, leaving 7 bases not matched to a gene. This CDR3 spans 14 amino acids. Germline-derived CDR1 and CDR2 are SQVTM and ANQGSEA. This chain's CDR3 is CSVRPGTGNYGYTF. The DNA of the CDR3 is TGCAGCGTACGTCCCGGGACAGGGAACTATGGCTACACCTTC. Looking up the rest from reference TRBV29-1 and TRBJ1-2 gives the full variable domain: SAVISQKPSRDICQRGTSLTIQCQVDSQVTMMFWYRQQPGQSLTLIATANQGSEATYESGFVIDKFPISRPNLTFSTLTVSNMSPEDSSIYLCSVRPGTGNYGYTFGSGTRLTVV.

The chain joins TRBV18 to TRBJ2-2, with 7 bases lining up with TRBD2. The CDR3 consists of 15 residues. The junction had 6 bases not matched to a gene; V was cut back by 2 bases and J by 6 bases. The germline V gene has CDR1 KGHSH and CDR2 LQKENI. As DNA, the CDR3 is TGTGCCAGCTCACCAGGGGCGGGAGCGGCCGGGGAGCTGTTTTTT. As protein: CASSPGAGAAGELFF.

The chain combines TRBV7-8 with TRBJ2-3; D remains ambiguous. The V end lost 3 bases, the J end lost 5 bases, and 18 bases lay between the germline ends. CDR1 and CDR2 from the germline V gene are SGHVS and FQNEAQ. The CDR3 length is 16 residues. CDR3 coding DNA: TGTGCCAGCAGCTTTCCCGGAGCCCCTATACGAGATACGCAGTATTTT. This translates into CASSFPGAPIRDTQYF.

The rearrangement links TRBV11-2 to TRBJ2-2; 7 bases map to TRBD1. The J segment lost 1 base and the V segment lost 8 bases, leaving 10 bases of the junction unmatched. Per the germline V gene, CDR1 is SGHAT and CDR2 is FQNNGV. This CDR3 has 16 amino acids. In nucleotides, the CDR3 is TGTGCCAGCGGCGGACGGGGACAGAGGAACACCGGGGAGCTGTTTTTT. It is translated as CASGGRGQRNTGELFF.

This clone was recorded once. The CDR3 sequence: CASSYQGGSNQPQHF. CDR3 nucleotides: TGTGCCAGCAGTTACCAGGGAGGTAGCAATCAGCCCCAGCATTTT. The J gene is TRBJ1-5, the V gene TRBV6-5, with a tentative D call TRBD1 (5 bases). The ends were cut back, 2 bases at V and 0 bases at J, with 8 bases in the middle. Per germline, CDR1 MNHEY and CDR2 SVGAGI. This CDR3 is built from 15 residues.

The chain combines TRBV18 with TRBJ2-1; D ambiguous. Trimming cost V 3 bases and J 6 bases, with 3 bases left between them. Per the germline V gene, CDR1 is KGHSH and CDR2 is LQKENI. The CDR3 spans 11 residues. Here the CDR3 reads CASSPGNEQFF. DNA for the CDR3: TGTGCCAGCTCACCCGGCAATGAGCAGTTCTTC.

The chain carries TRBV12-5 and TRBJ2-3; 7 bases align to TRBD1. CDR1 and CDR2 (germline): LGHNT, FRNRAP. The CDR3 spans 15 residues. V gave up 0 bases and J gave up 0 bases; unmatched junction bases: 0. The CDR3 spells CASGLVQGSTDTQYF. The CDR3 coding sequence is TGTGCTAGTGGTTTGGTACAGGGGAGCACAGATACGCAGTATTTT.

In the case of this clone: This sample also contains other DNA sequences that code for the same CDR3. For the CDR3, the DNA is TGCGCCAGCAGCCCCGGACTAGCGGGAGGACCTAGCACAGATACGCAGTATTTT. Its translation is CASSPGLAGGPSTDTQYF. The gene calls are TRBV5-1 and TRBJ2-3; 14 bases line up with TRBD2. Per the germline V gene, CDR1 is SGHRS and CDR2 is YFSETQ. Losses at the gene ends were 4 bases for V and 0 bases for J; bases not matched to a gene: 7. There are 18 residues in the CDR3.